This entry is about one TCR beta chain. Different DNA sequences within this sample yield the same CDR3. This sample is part of a study of blood T cell repertoires in COVID-19. This CDR3 contains 14 residues. Germline V CDR1 and CDR2: KGHDR, SFDVKD. V shed 3 bases and J shed 4 bases, with 11 bases lying between them. In the source study's methods: From reference gene primer amplification, estimates of nucleated cell counts were derived. Method: immunoSEQ multiplex PCR; TCRdb's copy keeps in-frame clones and lacks some. V and J calls and clone size are those listed in that table; D and trimming were worked out from the DNA. In the table there are about 460,000 clones, 88% of which are singletons. The study recruited people aged about 18 to 95 years across 24 US areas. Cohorts were based on clinical histories the participants reported.

What was sequenced was PBMCs or T cells enriched from blood (not recorded which). V usage is TRBV24-1 and J usage is TRBJ1-2, with a tentative D call TRBD1 (6 bases). The TCR was taken from a woman aged 55-70 years who had recovered from COVID-19. CDR3 protein: CATSDADRFYGYTF. The CDR3 bases are TGTGCCACCAGTGATGCGGACAGATTCTATGGCTACACCTTC.